The table lists the clone carrying this T cell receptor (beta chain) with many counts. Patients in Seattle were enrolled during active infection, then followed longitudinally. Methods used by the authors: Using reference gene primer amplification, nucleated cell counts were estimated. Here immunoSEQ multiplex PCR was the method, and the copy in TCRdb shows in-frame clones only, minus some. The V and J calls and the clone size are those of that table, but D and trimming were determined from the DNA. The repertoire holds 150,000 to 200,000 clones, with 70% to 80% as singletons. The data stem from a study of blood T cell repertoires in COVID-19. Across the study: Researchers got acute and convalescent COVID-19 samples from the United States, Italy and Spain. PBMCs, B-cell-depleted T cells, or T cells were the source of the cDNA or gDNA that made up the material.

Trimming pared 1 base from V and 5 bases from J, leaving 9 bases between. Germline CDR1 and CDR2: GTSNPN and SVGIG (reference sequence). This CDR3 has 13 residues. This sequence was found in a woman aged 35 to 49 with COVID-19, enrolled during active disease. Sequenced sample: peripheral blood. The chain combines TRBV30 with TRBJ1-5; D might be TRBD1 (6 bases). In DNA form, the CDR3 reads TGTGCCTGGAGTGAGGCAGGGGATCAGCCCCAGCATTTT. Translating gives CAWSEAGDQPQHF.